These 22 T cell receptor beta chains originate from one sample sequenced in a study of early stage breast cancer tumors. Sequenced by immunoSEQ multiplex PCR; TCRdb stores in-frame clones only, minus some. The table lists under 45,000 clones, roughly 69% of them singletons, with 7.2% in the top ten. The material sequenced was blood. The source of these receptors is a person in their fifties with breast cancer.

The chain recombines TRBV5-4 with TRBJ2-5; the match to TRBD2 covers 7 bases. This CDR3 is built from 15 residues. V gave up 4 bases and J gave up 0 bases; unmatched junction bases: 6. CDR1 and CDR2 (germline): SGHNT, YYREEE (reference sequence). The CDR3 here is CASSLGTTNQETQYF. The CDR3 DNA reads TGTGCCAGCAGCCTCGGGACTACCAACCAAGAGACCCAGTACTTC.

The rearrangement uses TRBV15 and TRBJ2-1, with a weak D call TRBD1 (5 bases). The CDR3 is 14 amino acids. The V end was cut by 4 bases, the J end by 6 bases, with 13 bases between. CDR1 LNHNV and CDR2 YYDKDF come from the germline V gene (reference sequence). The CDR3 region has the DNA TGTGCCACCAGCACTTCCAGGGTGGGCAATGAGCAGTTCTTC. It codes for CATSTSRVGNEQFF.

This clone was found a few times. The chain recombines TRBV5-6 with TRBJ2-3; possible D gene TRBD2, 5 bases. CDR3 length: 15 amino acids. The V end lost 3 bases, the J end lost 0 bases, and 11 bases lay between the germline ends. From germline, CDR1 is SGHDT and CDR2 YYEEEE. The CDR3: CASSSPWTSTDTQYF. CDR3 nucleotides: TGTGCCAGCAGCTCCCCCTGGACTAGCACAGATACGCAGTATTTT. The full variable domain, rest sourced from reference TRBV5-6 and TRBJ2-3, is DAGVTQSPTHLIKTRGQQVTLRCSPKSGHDTVSWYQQALGQGPQFIFQYYEEEERQRGNFPDRFSGHQFPNYSSELNVNALLLGDSALYLCASSSPWTSTDTQYFGPGTRLTVL.

CDR3 sequence reads: CAGIAHRTGELFF. CDR3 nucleotide sequence: TGTGCCGGTATAGCGCACCGCACCGGGGAGCTGTTTTTT. The genes are TRBV27 and TRBJ2-2, with a possible D match to TRBD2 (5 bases). The germline V gene has CDR1 MNHEY and CDR2 SMNVEV (reference sequence). Trimming stripped 11 bases from V and 4 bases from J, with 14 bases between. The length of the CDR3 is 13 residues.

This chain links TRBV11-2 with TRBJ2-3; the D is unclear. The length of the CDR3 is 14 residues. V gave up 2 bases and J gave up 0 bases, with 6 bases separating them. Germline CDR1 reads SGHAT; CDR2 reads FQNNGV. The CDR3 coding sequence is TGTGCCAGCAGCTTAATCGGGAGCACAGATACGCAGTATTTT. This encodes CASSLIGSTDTQYF. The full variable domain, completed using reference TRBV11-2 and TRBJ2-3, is EAGVAQSPRYKIIEKRQSVAFWCNPISGHATLYWYQQILGQGPKLLIQFQNNGVVDDSQLPKDRFSAERLKGVDSTLKIQPAKLEDSAVYLCASSLIGSTDTQYFGPGTRLTVL.

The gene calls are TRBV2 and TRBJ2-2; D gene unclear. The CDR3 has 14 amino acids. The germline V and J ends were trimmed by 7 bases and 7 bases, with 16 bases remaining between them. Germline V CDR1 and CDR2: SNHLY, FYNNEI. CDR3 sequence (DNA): TGTGCCAGCAACCAACAGCCTTCTAACGGGGAGCTGTTTTTT. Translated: CASNQQPSNGELFF.

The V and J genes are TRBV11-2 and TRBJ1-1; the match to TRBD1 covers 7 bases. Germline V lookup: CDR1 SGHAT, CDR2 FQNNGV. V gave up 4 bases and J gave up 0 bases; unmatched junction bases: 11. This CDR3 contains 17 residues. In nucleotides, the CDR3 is TGTGCCAGCAGCTCTGGTAACTGGGGACAGATGAACACTGAAGCTTTCTTT. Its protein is CASSSGNWGQMNTEAFF. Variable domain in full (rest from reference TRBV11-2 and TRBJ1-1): EAGVAQSPRYKIIEKRQSVAFWCNPISGHATLYWYQQILGQGPKLLIQFQNNGVVDDSQLPKDRFSAERLKGVDSTLKIQPAKLEDSAVYLCASSSGNWGQMNTEAFFGQGTRLTVV.

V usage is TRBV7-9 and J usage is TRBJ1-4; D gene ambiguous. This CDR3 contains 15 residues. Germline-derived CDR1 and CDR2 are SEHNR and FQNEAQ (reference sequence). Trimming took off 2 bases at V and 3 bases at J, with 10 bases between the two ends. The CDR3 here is CASSLSSGSNEKLFF. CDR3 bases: TGTGCCAGCAGCTTAAGCTCCGGGTCTAATGAAAAACTGTTTTTT.

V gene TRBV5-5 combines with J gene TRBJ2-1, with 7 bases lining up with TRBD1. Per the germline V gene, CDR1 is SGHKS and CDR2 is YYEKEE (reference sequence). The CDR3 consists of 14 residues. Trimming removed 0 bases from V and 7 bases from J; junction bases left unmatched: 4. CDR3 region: CASSLGSQGNEQFF. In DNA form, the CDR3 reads TGTGCCAGCAGCTTGGGTTCACAGGGGAATGAGCAGTTCTTC. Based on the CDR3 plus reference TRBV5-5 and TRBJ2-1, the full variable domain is DAGVTQSPTHLIKTRGQQVTLRCSPISGHKSVSWYQQVLGQGPQFIFQYYEKEERGRGNFPDRFSARQFPNYSSELNVNALLLGDSALYLCASSLGSQGNEQFFGPGTRLTVL.

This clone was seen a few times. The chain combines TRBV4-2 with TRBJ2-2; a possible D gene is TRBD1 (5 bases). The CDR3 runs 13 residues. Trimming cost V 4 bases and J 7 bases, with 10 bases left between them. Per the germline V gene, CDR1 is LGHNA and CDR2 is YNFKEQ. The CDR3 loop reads CASSPRRGGELFF. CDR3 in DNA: TGTGCCAGCAGCCCCCGTAGGGGCGGGGAGCTGTTTTTT.

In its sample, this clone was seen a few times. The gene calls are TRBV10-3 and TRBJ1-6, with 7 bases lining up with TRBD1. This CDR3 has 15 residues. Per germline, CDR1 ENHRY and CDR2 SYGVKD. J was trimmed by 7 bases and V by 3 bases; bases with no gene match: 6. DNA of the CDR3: TGTGCCATCAGTGACGCGGGACAGCAAAATTCACCCCTCCACTTT. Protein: CAISDAGQQNSPLHF.

The CDR3 region has the DNA TGTGCCAGCAGCTTAGACTACTCCGGGGGTCAGCAGTTCTTC. Translation: CASSLDYSGGQQFF. V and J are TRBV11-3 and TRBJ2-1; D is perhaps TRBD2 (6 bases). The CDR3 loop spans 14 amino acids. V lost 0 bases to trimming and J lost 11 bases, with 14 bases between them. Germline V gene data show CDR1 as SGHNT and CDR2 as YENEEA. Full variable domain (rest looked up from reference TRBV11-3 and TRBJ2-1): EAGVVQSPRYKIIEKKQPVAFWCNPISGHNTLYWYLQNLGQGPELLIRYENEEAVDDSQLPKDRFSAERLKGVDSTLKIQPAELGDSAVYLCASSLDYSGGQQFFGPGTRLTVL.

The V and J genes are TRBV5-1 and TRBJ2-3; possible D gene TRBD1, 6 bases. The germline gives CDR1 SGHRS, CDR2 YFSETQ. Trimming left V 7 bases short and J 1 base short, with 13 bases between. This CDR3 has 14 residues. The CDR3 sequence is CASGQGLGTDTQYF. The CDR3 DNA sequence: TGCGCCAGCGGGCAGGGGCTAGGCACAGATACGCAGTATTTT.

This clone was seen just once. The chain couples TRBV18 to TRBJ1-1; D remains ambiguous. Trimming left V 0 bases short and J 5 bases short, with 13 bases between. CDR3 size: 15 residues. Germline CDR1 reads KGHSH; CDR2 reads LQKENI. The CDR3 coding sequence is TGTGCCAGCTCACCACCCCTCGGGGAAGGAACTGAAGCTTTCTTT. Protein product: CASSPPLGEGTEAFF.

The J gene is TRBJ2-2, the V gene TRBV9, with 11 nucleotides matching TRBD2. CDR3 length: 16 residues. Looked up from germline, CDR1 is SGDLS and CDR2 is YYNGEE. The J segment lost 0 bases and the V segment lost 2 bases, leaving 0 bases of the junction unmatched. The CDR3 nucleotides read TGTGCCAGCAGCGTTAGCGGGGGGGCGAACACCGGGGAGCTGTTTTTT. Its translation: CASSVSGGANTGELFF.

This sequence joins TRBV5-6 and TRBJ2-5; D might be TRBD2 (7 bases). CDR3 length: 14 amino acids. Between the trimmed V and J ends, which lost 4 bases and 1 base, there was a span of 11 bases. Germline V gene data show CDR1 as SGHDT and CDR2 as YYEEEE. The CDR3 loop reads CASSRRGGQETQYF. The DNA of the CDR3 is TGTGCCAGCAGCCGAAGGGGGGGCCAAGAGACCCAGTACTTC.

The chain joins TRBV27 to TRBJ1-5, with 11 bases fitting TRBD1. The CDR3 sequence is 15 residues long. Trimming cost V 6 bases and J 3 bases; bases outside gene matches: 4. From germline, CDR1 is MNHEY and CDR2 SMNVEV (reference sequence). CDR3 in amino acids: CASSRTGGDNQPQHF. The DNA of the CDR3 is TGTGCCAGCAGCCGGACAGGGGGCGACAATCAGCCCCAGCATTTT.

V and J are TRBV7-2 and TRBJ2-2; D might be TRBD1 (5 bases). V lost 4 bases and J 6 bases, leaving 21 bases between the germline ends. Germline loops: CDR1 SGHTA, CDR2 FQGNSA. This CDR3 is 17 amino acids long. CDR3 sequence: CASSSRATGAVSGELFF. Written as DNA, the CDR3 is TGTGCCAGCAGCTCTAGAGCAACAGGAGCCGTGTCCGGGGAGCTGTTTTTT. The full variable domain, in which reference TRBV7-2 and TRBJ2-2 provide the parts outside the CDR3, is GAGVSQSPSNKVTEKGKDVELRCDPISGHTALYWYRQSLGQGLEFLIYFQGNSAPDKSGLPSDRFSAERTGGSVSTLTIQRTQQEDSAVYLCASSSRATGAVSGELFFGEGSRLTVL.

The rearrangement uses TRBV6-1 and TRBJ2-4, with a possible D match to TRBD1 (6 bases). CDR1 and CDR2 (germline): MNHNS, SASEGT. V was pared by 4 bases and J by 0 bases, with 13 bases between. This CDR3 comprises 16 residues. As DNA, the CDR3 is TGTGCCAGCAGTGGGACAGATTTTCTAGCCAAAAACATTCAGTACTTC. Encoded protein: CASSGTDFLAKNIQYF.

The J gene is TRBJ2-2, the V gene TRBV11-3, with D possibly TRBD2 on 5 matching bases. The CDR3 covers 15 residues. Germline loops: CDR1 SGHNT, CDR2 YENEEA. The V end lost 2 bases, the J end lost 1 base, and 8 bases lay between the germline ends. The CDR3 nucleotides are TGTGCCAGCAGCTTATTTCGGGGGAACACCGGGGAGCTGTTTTTT. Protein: CASSLFRGNTGELFF.

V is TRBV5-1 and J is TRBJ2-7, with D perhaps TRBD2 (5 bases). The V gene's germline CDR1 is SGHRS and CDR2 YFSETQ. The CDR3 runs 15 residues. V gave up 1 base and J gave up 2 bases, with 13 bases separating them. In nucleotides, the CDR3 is TGCGCCAGCAGCTTGATCCCGGACGGGACCTACGAGCAGTACTTC. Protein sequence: CASSLIPDGTYEQYF.

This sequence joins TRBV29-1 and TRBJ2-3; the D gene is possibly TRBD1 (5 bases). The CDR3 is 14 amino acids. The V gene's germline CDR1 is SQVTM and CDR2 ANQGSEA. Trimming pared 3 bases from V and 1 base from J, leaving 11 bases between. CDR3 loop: CSVDLVQGTDTQYF. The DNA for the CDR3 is TGCAGCGTTGATCTCGTACAGGGCACAGATACGCAGTATTTT.